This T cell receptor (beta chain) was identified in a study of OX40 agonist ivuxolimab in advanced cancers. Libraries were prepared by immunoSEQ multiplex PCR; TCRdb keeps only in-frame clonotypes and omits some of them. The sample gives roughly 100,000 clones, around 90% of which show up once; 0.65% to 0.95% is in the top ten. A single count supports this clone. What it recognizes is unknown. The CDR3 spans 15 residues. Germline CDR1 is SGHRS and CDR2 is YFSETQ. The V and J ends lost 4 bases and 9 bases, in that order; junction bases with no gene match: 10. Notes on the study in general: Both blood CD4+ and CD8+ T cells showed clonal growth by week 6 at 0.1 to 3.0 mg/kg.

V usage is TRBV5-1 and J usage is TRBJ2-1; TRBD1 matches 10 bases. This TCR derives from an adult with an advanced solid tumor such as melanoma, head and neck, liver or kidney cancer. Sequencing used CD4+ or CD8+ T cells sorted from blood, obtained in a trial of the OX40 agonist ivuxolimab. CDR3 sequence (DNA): TGCGCCAGCAGCCCGTGGGACAGGGGAACCGGTGAGCAGTTCTTC. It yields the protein CASSPWDRGTGEQFF.